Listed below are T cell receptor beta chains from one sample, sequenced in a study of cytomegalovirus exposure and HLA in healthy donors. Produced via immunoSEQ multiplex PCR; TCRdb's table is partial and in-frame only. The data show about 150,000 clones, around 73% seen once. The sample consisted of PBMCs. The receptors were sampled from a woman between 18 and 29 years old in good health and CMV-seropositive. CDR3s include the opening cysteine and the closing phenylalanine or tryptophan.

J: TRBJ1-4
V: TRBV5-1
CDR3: CASSLEGGHGEKLFF

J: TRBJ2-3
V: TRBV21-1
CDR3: CASDDVVGGDTQYF

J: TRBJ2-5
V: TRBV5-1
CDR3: CASSLGQGRGETQYF

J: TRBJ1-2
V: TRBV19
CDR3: CASSKGGAGQVYGYTF

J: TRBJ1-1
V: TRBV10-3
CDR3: CASKRQGNTEAFF

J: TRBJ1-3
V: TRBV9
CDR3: CASSAGQGAGNTIYF

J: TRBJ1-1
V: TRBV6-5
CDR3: CASSYSSGGLGEAFF

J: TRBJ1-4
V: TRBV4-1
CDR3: CASSLRGRRPTNEKLFF

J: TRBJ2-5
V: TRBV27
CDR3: CASSFKIQAGEPKETQYF

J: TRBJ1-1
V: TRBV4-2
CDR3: CASSQGSGGYGTEAFF

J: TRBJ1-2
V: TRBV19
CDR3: CASRSRQGQGPGGYTF

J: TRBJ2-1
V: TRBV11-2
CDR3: CASSIEAGTGQKQFF

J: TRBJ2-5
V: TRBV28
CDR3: CASRKSGGKETQYF

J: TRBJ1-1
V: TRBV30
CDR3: CAWRRTGTNTEAFF

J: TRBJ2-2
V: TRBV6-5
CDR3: CASSSTFDGELFF

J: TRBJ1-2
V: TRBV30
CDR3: CAWSVLAGRTGYGYTF

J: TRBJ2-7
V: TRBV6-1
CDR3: CASSEAREQYF

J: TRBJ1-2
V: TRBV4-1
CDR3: CASSQDQGSYYGYTF

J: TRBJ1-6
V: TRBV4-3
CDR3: CASSQEQALNSPLHF

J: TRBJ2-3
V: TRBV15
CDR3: CATSRGGLLTDTQYF

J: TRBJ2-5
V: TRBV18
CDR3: CASSKEAEGRSAETQYF

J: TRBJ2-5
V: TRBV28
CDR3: CASTRQSQETQYF

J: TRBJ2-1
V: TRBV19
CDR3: CASSIEGRSINEQFF

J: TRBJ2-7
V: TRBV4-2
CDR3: CASSGGGVEQYF